The clone carrying this T cell receptor beta chain was counted once. Its specificity is not known. This record comes from a study of persistence of HIV-infected CD4 T cells. Study context: Multiple blood draws of up to about 180 mL, except a couple of donors with single leukapheresis. Study outcomes and limitations: CMV- and Gag-responding cells had lower TCRbeta richness than CD3/CD28-responding cells.

The stimulus was lysate of CMV-infected fibroblasts, roughly 10 ug/mL. Responding CD4+ T cells were sorted by upregulation of both CD40 ligand and CD69. CD8+ T cells were removed from PBMCs prior to stimulation. The libraries were made with immunoSEQ version 4 in survey mode. This table comes from immunoSEQ multiplex PCR, and its TCRdb copy is limited to in-frame clones, with some not included. The data hold roughly 17,000 clones, with less than 70% observed a single time. The sequence was obtained from an adult woman with HIV who was CMV-seropositive. The sample here was CD4+ T cells sorted from PBMCs after approximately 19-hour stimulation, taken from a patient who received antiretroviral therapy.

The CDR3 reads CASSPWEIVQRQYF. Written as DNA, the CDR3 is TGTGCCAGCAGCCCCTGGGAGATTGTTCAAAGGCAGTACTTC. The chain carries TRBV7-2 and TRBJ2-7, with D perhaps TRBD2 (5 bases). The CDR3 spans 14 residues. V shed 5 bases and J shed 9 bases, with 20 bases lying between them. Per germline, CDR1 SGHTA and CDR2 FQGNSA.